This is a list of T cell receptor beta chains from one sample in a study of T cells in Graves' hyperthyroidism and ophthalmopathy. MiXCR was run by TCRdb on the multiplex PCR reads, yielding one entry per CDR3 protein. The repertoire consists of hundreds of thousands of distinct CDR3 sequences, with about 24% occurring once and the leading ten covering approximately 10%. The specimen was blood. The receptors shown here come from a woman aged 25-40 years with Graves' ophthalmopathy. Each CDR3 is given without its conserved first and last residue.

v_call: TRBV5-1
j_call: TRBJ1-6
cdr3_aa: ASSSDRGNSPLH

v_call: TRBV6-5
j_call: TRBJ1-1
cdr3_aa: ASRVEGGGSTEAF

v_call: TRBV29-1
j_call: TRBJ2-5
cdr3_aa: SVEWSPETQY

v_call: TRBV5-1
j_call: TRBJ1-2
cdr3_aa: ASSYLQGVYGYT

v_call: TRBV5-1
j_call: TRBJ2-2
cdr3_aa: ASSLAVGANTGELF

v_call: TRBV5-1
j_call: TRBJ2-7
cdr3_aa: ASSLNGGRPPYEQY

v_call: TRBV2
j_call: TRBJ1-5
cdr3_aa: ASRESRGAFDYQPQH

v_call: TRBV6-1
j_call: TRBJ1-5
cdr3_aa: ASSPLLGNQPQH

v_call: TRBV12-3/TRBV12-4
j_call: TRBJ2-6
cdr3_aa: ASCQGQGAAGANVLT

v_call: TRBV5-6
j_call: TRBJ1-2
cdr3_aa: ASSWTGGPGYT

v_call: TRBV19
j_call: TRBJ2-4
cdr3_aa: ASSRQELAKNIQY

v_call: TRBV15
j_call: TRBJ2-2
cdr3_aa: ATSRDLTGGELF

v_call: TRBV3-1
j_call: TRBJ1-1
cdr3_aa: ASSPGQVLLAF

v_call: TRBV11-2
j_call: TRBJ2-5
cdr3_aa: ASSLSLAVETQY

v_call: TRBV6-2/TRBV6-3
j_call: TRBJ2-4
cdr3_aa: ASSYDRAGAKNIQY

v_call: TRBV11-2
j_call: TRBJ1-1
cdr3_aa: ASSLEFAVRRSTEAF

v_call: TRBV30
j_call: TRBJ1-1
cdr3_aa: AWTLGGAGTEAF

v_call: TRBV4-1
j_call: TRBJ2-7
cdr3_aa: ASSQMVHLGQADSYEQY

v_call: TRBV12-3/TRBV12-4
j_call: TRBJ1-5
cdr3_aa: ASRTDTSNQPQH

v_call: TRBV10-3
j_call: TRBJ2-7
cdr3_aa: AISPPTGTGTFEQY

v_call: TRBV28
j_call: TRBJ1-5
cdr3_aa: ASTRVIGNQPQH

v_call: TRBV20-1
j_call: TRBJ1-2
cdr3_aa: SASRDRGLVEGYT

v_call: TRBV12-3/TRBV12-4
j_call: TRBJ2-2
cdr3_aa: ASSLAHPGELF

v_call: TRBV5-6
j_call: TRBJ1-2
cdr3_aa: ASSLTGAGSVGYT

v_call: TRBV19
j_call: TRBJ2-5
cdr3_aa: ASSIVAGAQETQY

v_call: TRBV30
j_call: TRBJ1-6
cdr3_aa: AWSVRSSYNSPLH

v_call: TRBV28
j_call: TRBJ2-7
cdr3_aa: ASSHGGLSPGNEQY

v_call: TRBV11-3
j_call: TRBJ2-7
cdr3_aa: ASSAGRFYEQY

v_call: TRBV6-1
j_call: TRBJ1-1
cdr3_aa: ASRPSKGYAEAF

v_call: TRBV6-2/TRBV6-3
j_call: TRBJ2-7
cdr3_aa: ASSYRPSGGHSYEQY

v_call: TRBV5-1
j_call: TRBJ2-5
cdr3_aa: ASSFSDHGETQY

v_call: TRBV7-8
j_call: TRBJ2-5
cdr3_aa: ASSERVPGAQY

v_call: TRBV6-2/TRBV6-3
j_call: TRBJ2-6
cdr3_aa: ASSRGGSGANVLT

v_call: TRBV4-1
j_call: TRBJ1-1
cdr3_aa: ASSLGTGVITEAF

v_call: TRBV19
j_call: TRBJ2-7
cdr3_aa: ASSLGLAGVYEQY